This passage covers 3 T cell receptor beta chains from one sample sequenced in a study of blood T cell repertoires in COVID-19. Libraries were prepared by immunoSEQ multiplex PCR; TCRdb keeps only in-frame clonotypes and omits some of them. The top ten hold 4.3% of the sample, which has some 120,000 clones, around 83% seen once. Source material: peripheral blood. Source of these receptors: a human donor in a cohort sampled during active COVID-19.

The J gene is TRBJ1-5, the V gene TRBV19; 7 positions match TRBD1. CDR3 length: 15 amino acids. Germline assignment: CDR1 LNHDA and CDR2 SQIVND (reference sequence). V shed 9 bases and J 5 bases; nucleotides not matched to a gene: 13. The CDR3, as DNA: TGTGCCAGCCGGCTCGGACAGGAGGGACATCAGCCCCAGCATTTT. This sequence encodes CASRLGQEGHQPQHF.

The chain couples TRBV18 to TRBJ2-5; D gene ambiguous. V shed 3 bases and J shed 0 bases, with 11 bases lying between them. Germline V CDR1 and CDR2: KGHSH, LQKENI. The CDR3 runs 15 residues. This CDR3 is CASSPLPSDQETQYF. The CDR3 coding sequence is TGTGCCAGCTCACCCCTTCCGAGCGACCAAGAGACCCAGTACTTC. The whole variable domain, filled in from reference TRBV18 and TRBJ2-5, reads NAGVMQNPRHLVRRRGQEARLRCSPMKGHSHVYWYRQLPEEGLKFMVYLQKENIIDESGMPKERFSAEFPKEGPSILRIQQVVRGDSAAYFCASSPLPSDQETQYFGPGTRLLVL.

This rearrangement joins TRBV12-3 or TRBV12-4 to TRBJ1-1, with 7 bases fitting TRBD1. The CDR3 spans 13 residues. V lost 7 bases and J lost 1; bases outside the gene matches: 3. CDR3 sequence reads: CASMGQTNTEAFF. In nucleotides, the CDR3 is TGTGCCAGCATGGGACAGACGAACACTGAAGCTTTCTTT.